The 10 T cell receptor beta chains below all came from one sample that was sequenced in a study of T cell responses to AZD1222 COVID-19 vaccine (dated by TCRdb to about 2021). The sample's time point label is to be understood as: baseline before first vaccination. The meaning of the sample's treatment or condition label: meningococcal conjugate vaccine given as trial control. Library generation was performed with the immunoSEQ multiplex PCR assay. TCRdb took this table from immuneACCESS and kept in-frame rearrangements with V and J called. Such tables lack part of the clones; where checked against another copy, unresolved V genes explain under half of the gap, and the rest is unexplained. Here the sample has about 220,000 clones; more than 85% occur a single time. The ten largest make up 0.9% to 1.1% of the sample. The sequenced sample was peripheral blood, obtained on day 0 of MenACWY control vaccination. These receptor sequences come from an adult in good health.

The CDR3 nucleotides are TGTGCCAGTAGTATAAGCGACACTAACTATGGCTACACCTTC. Encoded protein: CASSISDTNYGYTF. V and J are TRBV19 and TRBJ1-2; D ambiguous. Trimming stripped 2 bases from V and 0 bases from J, with 7 bases between. Germline V lookup: CDR1 LNHDA, CDR2 SQIVND (reference sequence). This CDR3 has 14 residues.

This chain links TRBV4-3 with TRBJ2-1; TRBD2 agrees at 12 bases. The V and J ends lost 4 bases and 1 base, in that order; junction bases with no gene match: 2. Germline V gene sequence: CDR1 LGHNA, CDR2 YSLEER. CDR3 length equals 16 residues. CDR3 in amino acids: CASSRGTSGSYNEQFF. Written as DNA, the CDR3 is TGCGCCAGCAGCCGCGGGACTAGCGGGTCCTACAATGAGCAGTTCTTC.

V and J are TRBV30 and TRBJ1-1; D remains unclear. Trimming took off 2 bases at V and 4 bases at J, with 8 bases between the two ends. This CDR3 comprises 12 residues. Germline V CDR1 and CDR2: GTSNPN, SVGIG (reference sequence). As DNA, the CDR3 is TGTGCCTGGAGTTTTGTGACCACTGAAGCTTTCTTT. It specifies CAWSFVTTEAFF.

This sequence joins TRBV3-1 (or the pseudogene TRBV3-2) and TRBJ1-2, with D possibly being TRBD1 (5 bases). The V and J ends lost 4 bases and 4 bases respectively, with 19 bases between them. The CDR3 is 16 amino acids. The germline V gene encodes CDR1 LGHDT and CDR2 YNNKEL (reference sequence). The DNA for the CDR3 is TGTGCCAGCAGCCCAGAGTCAGGGCGACAGAGCTATGGCTACACCTTC. Amino acids: CASSPESGRQSYGYTF.

The chain employs TRBV7-9 and TRBJ1-4, with TRBD1 identical over 8 bases. This CDR3 region has 14 residues. Germline V CDR1 and CDR2: SEHNR, FQNEAQ (reference sequence). The V gene end was trimmed by 6 bases and the J gene end by 5 bases; junction bases not matched to a gene: 5. The CDR3 DNA reads TGTGCCAGCAGTGGACAGGGAGGAAATGAAAAACTGTTTTTT. Translation gives CASSGQGGNEKLFF.

CDR3 sequence: CASSQRQGAYGYTF. The CDR3 bases are TGTGCCAGCAGCCAACGACAGGGGGCTTATGGCTACACCTTC. The rearrangement links TRBV3-1 (or the pseudogene TRBV3-2) to TRBJ1-2; 10 nucleotides align to TRBD1. The CDR3 is 14 amino acids. Trimming removed 2 bases from V and 5 bases from J; junction bases left unmatched: 2. CDR1 is LGHDT, CDR2 YNNKEL, per germline (reference sequence).

J is TRBJ1-6 and V is TRBV7-2; possible D gene TRBD1, 5 bases. This CDR3 has 15 amino acids. CDR1 is SGHTA and CDR2 is FQGNSA in the germline V gene. Trimming removed 5 bases from V and 9 bases from J, with 17 bases in between. Here the CDR3 reads CASSLRGGKGSPLHF. The DNA of the CDR3 is TGTGCCAGCAGCCTACGGGGGGGAAAAGGTTCACCCCTCCACTTT.

CDR3 sequence: CASSDMGRQAVRPQHF. Written as DNA, the CDR3 is TGTGCCAGCAGTGATATGGGCCGACAGGCTGTGAGGCCCCAGCATTTT. The chain uses TRBV6-1 and TRBJ1-5; D possibly corresponds to TRBD1 (6 bases). Trimming left V 3 bases short and J 9 bases short, with 21 bases between. CDR3 length equals 16 residues. The germline gives CDR1 MNHNS, CDR2 SASEGT.

As for this clone: At the DNA level, this CDR3 is encoded by other sequences in the same sample as well. V gene TRBV11-2 combines with J gene TRBJ2-1; D uncertain. The length of the CDR3 is 16 residues. The ends were cut back, 1 base at V and 0 bases at J, with 10 bases in the middle. CDR1 SGHAT and CDR2 FQNNGV come from the germline V gene. The CDR3 loop is CASSLAGGSSYNEQFF. CDR3 nucleotide sequence: TGTGCCAGCAGCTTAGCCGGCGGAAGCTCCTACAATGAGCAGTTCTTC.

V gene TRBV6-5 combines with J gene TRBJ2-7; the D gene is possibly TRBD2 (7 bases). This CDR3 region has 14 residues. Germline V lookup: CDR1 MNHEY, CDR2 SVGAGI. V was trimmed by 6 bases and J by 6 bases, leaving 18 bases between them. The CDR3 here is CASSPNRGAGEQYF. CDR3 DNA sequence: TGTGCCAGCAGCCCCAACCGGGGGGCGGGCGAGCAGTACTTC.